This T cell receptor (beta chain) derives from a study of cytomegalovirus exposure and HLA in healthy donors. Study overall: Caucasian-associated ancestry cluster membership applied to under 85% of under 450 genotyped donors. Study-wide points: Prior analysis indicated that the majority of TCR beta V segments exhibited productivity approximately 90% or approximately 30% of the time.

CDR3 length: 16 residues. CDR1 is SGHTA, CDR2 FQGNSA, per germline. Unmatched junction bases numbered 5, after V lost 3 bases and J lost 3 bases. The PCR made use of 60 Vbeta and 13 Jbeta primers. Only in-frame clones appear in the TCRdb table, and some are missing; sequencing was by immunoSEQ multiplex PCR. Altogether about 110,000 clones are present, 77% being singletons, with the ten largest covering 3.5% to 5%. Remarks on this clone: Its antigen is still unknown.

Material: PBMCs. This TCR came from a male donor in good health and CMV-seronegative. This sequence joins TRBV7-2 and TRBJ2-3; 11 bases align to TRBD1. The CDR3 sequence is CASSFRTGGKTDTQYF. The DNA for the CDR3 is TGTGCCAGCAGCTTCCGGACAGGGGGCAAGACAGATACGCAGTATTTT.